One sample yielded the 21 T cell receptor beta chains listed below, sequenced in a study of T cells in Graves' hyperthyroidism and ophthalmopathy. Amplified TCR beta CDR3 regions derived from RNA transcripts. TCR CDR3 underwent first-round RT-PCR with the HTBI primer set. TCRdb re-called the multiplex PCR reads through MiXCR, storing one row per CDR3 protein. The data contain roughly 240,000 distinct CDR3 sequences, more than 20% of them seen just once; the ten biggest clones take up about a third. Sequencing was carried out using blood. The receptors come from a woman in her forties with Graves' ophthalmopathy.

This clonotype was counted ten times or more. This rearrangement joins TRBV28 to TRBJ1-1; D is unresolved. In germline, CDR1 is MDHEN, CDR2 SYDVKM. The CDR3 consists of 11 residues. With 10 bases removed from V and 6 bases from J, the gap between germline ends came to 12 bases. The CDR3 spells CATSITAEAFF. The CDR3 DNA reads TGTGCCACCTCCATTACGGCTGAAGCTTTCTTT.

This clonotype was seen many times. A much more abundant neighbour one base away suggests this may be a read error. The chain carries TRBV2 and TRBJ2-5; 12 nucleotides match TRBD2. Germline CDR1 and CDR2: SNHLY and FYNNEI. This CDR3 has 15 residues. The CDR3 is CASSGGLAGQKTQYF. CDR3 bases: TGTGCCAGCAGTGGGGGACTAGCGGGCCAAAAGACCCAGTACTTC.

This clonotype was observed many times. One end of the junction is discordant with germline, which a read error may explain. The gene calls are TRBV28 and TRBJ2-2; D is possibly TRBD1 or TRBD2 (6 bases each). Germline V gene sequence: CDR1 MDHEN, CDR2 SYDVKM. This CDR3 has 15 amino acids. CDR3 in amino acids: CASSGQGKNTGGLFF. CDR3 in DNA: TGTGCCAGCAGTGGGCAGGGGAAGAACACCGGGGGGCTGTTTTTT.

This clonotype was counted ten times or more. This chain connects TRBV10-3 to TRBJ1-5, with D tentatively TRBD1 (6 bases). Trimming took off 3 bases at V and 4 bases at J, with 13 bases between the two ends. Looked up from germline, CDR1 is ENHRY and CDR2 is SYGVKD. The CDR3 runs 15 residues. CDR3 in DNA: TGTGCCATCAGTGATACAGGGCTAGGGAATCAGCCCCAGCATTTT. The encoded protein is CAISDTGLGNQPQHF.

This clonotype has at least ten counts. The V and J genes are TRBV7-3 and TRBJ1-3, with D uncertain. The CDR3 consists of 15 residues. The V gene's germline CDR1 is SGHTA and CDR2 FQGTGA. Trimming left V 2 bases short and J 0 bases short, with 8 bases between. The CDR3 DNA reads TGTGCCAGCAGCTTACACGGGGACTCTGGAAACACCATATATTTT. Protein sequence: CASSLHGDSGNTIYF.

This clonotype has ten or more counts. The chain couples TRBV4-1 to TRBJ1-1; 10 bases map to TRBD1. Germline trimming cut 6 bases from V and 4 bases from J; bases unmatched to any gene: 5. Germline CDR1 is MGHRA and CDR2 is YSYEKL. This CDR3 region has 14 residues. The CDR3: CASRAGTGATEAFF. The CDR3 DNA reads as TGCGCCAGCAGAGCCGGGACAGGGGCCACTGAAGCTTTCTTT.

In this sample, this clonotype turned up many times. The chain joins TRBV2 to TRBJ2-7; D possibly uses TRBD1 or TRBD2 (5 bases each). CDR1 is SNHLY, CDR2 FYNNEI, per germline. V gave up 8 bases and J gave up 6 bases, with 17 bases separating them. The CDR3 runs 13 residues. The CDR3 nucleotides read TGTGCCAGCCTACCCATTGGGGCGGGCGAGCAGTACTTC. As protein: CASLPIGAGEQYF.

The sample holds many counts of this clonotype. This chain joins TRBV20-1 and TRBJ2-7; TRBD2 aligns across 12 bases. Per germline, CDR1 DFQATT and CDR2 SNEGSKA (reference sequence). The CDR3 sequence is 16 residues long. Trimming took 0 bases from V and 3 from J; bases not matched to a gene: 6. The DNA for the CDR3 is TGCAGTGCTAGAGATCTTAGGACTAGCGGGAACTACGAGCAGTACTTC. It translates to CSARDLRTSGNYEQYF.

The V and J genes are TRBV20-1 and TRBJ1-5; 7 positions agree with TRBD1. Unmatched junction bases numbered 5, after V lost 5 bases and J lost 7 bases. Germline CDR1 is DFQATT and CDR2 is SNEGSKA (reference sequence). This CDR3 spans 12 amino acids. The CDR3 sequence is CSASDRDQPQHF. The CDR3 DNA reads as TGCAGTGCTTCAGACAGGGACCAGCCCCAGCATTTT.

J is TRBJ1-5 and V is TRBV12-3 or TRBV12-4; 7 bases map to TRBD1. With V trimmed by 3 bases and J by 3 bases, 5 bases remained unmatched. The CDR3 totals 15 residues. The CDR3 bases are TGTGCCAGCAGTTTGACAGGGTCGGTCAATCAGCCCCAGCATTTT. It yields the protein CASSLTGSVNQPQHF.

This clonotype was picked up many times. The chain employs TRBV6-4 and TRBJ1-1, with 8 bases aligning to TRBD1. In germline, CDR1 is MRHNA, CDR2 SNTAGT. There are 17 residues in the CDR3. The trim removed 5 bases at V and 1 base at J, leaving 12 bases unmatched. CDR3 sequence (DNA): TGTGCCAGCAGTAACCTCGGACCAGGGGGCCGGAACACTGAAGCTTTCTTT. Protein product: CASSNLGPGGRNTEAFF.

This sequence joins TRBV6-1 and TRBJ1-5; 8 bases line up with TRBD1. Germline CDR1 reads MNHNS; CDR2 reads SASEGT. The ends lost 7 bases at V and 15 bases at J; junction bases unmatched: 8. The CDR3 length is 11 residues. CDR3 in DNA: TGTGCCAGCAAGGACAGGGACGCCCGGCATTTT. It translates to CASKDRDARHF.

This clonotype occurred many times. The chain couples TRBV12-3 or TRBV12-4 to TRBJ2-5, with D possibly matching TRBD1 (5 bases). The V gene lost 0 bases and the J gene lost 2 bases, with 13 bases spanning the gap. The CDR3 consists of 16 residues. The CDR3, as DNA: TGTGCCAGCAGTTTAGCAGTCGGGCAGGGTCAAGAGACCCAGTACTTC. It specifies CASSLAVGQGQETQYF.

This chain links TRBV6-1 with TRBJ1-2, with 10 positions matching TRBD1. V lost 7 bases to trimming and J lost 6 bases; unmatched junction nucleotides: 8. Germline V gene sequence: CDR1 MNHNS, CDR2 SASEGT. This CDR3 is 14 amino acids long. DNA of the CDR3: TGTGCCAGCACCCCATCCGGGACAGGGGATGGCTACACCTTC. Protein product: CASTPSGTGDGYTF.

This clonotype was detected ten times or more. This chain connects TRBV6-5 to TRBJ2-7, with 12 bases matching TRBD2. The CDR3 totals 18 residues. CDR1 and CDR2 from the germline V gene are MNHEY and SVGAGI. Trimming cost V 0 bases and J 5 bases; bases outside gene matches: 11. CDR3: CASSYSRGKTSGSHEQYF. The CDR3 DNA reads as TGTGCCAGCAGTTACTCGAGGGGAAAGACTAGCGGGAGCCACGAGCAGTACTTC.

The chain has TRBV7-2 and TRBJ1-1; D unresolved. Germline assignment: CDR1 SGHTA and CDR2 FQGNSA. V was shortened by 5 bases and J by 4 bases, with 14 bases between the two germline ends. The CDR3 sequence is 14 residues long. CDR3 in DNA: TGTGCCAGCAGCCTACTTCGGTTTGGCACTGAAGCTTTCTTT. This translates into CASSLLRFGTEAFF.

The V gene is TRBV7-2, the J gene TRBJ2-7; the match to TRBD2 covers 7 bases. From germline, CDR1 is SGHTA and CDR2 FQGNSA. Trimming at V came to 6 bases and at J to 1 base, leaving 6 bases not matched to a gene. This CDR3 is 14 amino acids long. In DNA, the CDR3 is TGTGCCAGCAGGGGGACTATCCGATCCTACGAGCAGTACTTC. This translates into CASRGTIRSYEQYF.

The chain joins TRBV15 to TRBJ2-7; D not certain. This CDR3 is built from 15 residues. Germline values: CDR1 LNHNV, CDR2 YYDKDF (reference sequence). V lost 3 bases to trimming and J lost 5 bases, with 17 bases between them. Here the CDR3 DNA reads TGTGCCACCAGCAGCCAAGATAAGAAGATCGACGAGCAGTACTTC. The encoded protein is CATSSQDKKIDEQYF. Using reference TRBV15 and TRBJ2-7 for the parts outside the CDR3, the full variable domain is DAMVIQNPRYQVTQFGKPVTLSCSQTLNHNVMYWYQQKSSQAPKLLFHYYDKDFNNEADTPDNFQSRRPNTSFCFLDIRSPGLGDTAMYLCATSSQDKKIDEQYFGPGTRLTVT.

The sample holds many counts of this clonotype. The chain employs TRBV7-9 and TRBJ1-2, with D hard to call. Germline assignment: CDR1 SEHNR and CDR2 FQNEAQ (reference sequence). With 3 bases removed from V and 7 bases from J, the gap between germline ends came to 18 bases. CDR3 length: 15 amino acids. As DNA, the CDR3 is TGTGCCAGCAGCTTCCGGGAGCCCCAACGCGGTGGCTACACCTTC. Encoded protein: CASSFREPQRGGYTF. The full variable domain, rest sourced from reference TRBV7-9 and TRBJ1-2, is DTGVSQNPRHKITKRGQNVTFRCDPISEHNRLYWYRQTLGQGPEFLTYFQNEAQLEKSRLLSDRFSAERPKGSFSTLEIQRTEQGDSAMYLCASSFREPQRGGYTFGSGTRLTVV.

This clonotype was recorded at least ten times. The chain has TRBV19 and TRBJ1-1, with 9 bases that match TRBD1. V was pared by 3 bases and J by 1 base, with 6 bases of the junction left unmatched. CDR1 and CDR2 from the germline V gene are LNHDA and SQIVND (reference sequence). The CDR3 sequence is 16 residues long. CDR3 coding DNA: TGTGCCAGTAGTATCTTGGGACAGGGCCGGAACACTGAAGCTTTCTTT. Residues: CASSILGQGRNTEAFF.

This clonotype was seen at least ten times. The chain carries TRBV28 and TRBJ2-5; 7 bases match TRBD1. Germline V gene sequence: CDR1 MDHEN, CDR2 SYDVKM. The CDR3 has 15 residues. V was clipped by 5 bases and J by 5 bases; unmatched bases: 11. CDR3 DNA sequence: TGTGCCAGCAGTACAATCCTGACAGGGACGGAGACCCAGTACTTC. Translation gives CASSTILTGTETQYF.